The entry below describes one T cell receptor beta chain. This clonotype has a count of ten or more. Its specific antigen is unknown. No quality values exist for individual bases; no much larger clone is one base distant. Libraries were prepared through PCR. Instrument used: Illumina HiSeq 2500. TCR library preparation used molecular barcoding, with unique molecular identifiers applied to normalize quantification of the TCRbeta repertoire. The raw public data were reprocessed by TCRdb itself: fastp quality trimming at Q25, MiXCR clonotype calling, in-frame beta chains only. Rows with one shared CDR3 protein collapse into an entry with the most common genes and DNA. This sample lists 350,000 to 400,000 distinct CDR3 sequences; 13% were detected once. The top ten clonotypes cover about 4.5% of the sample. The sample comes from a study of T-cell reconstitution after alpha-beta-depleted transplantation in children (dated by TCRdb to between 2015 and 2016). Notes on the research overall: T-cell immune reconstitution after TCRalphabeta/CD19-depleted allogeneic hematopoietic cell transplantation in children was quantitatively tracked in the study by means of TCR repertoire profiling.

For CDR1 and CDR2, the germline V gene (reference sequence) lists GTSNPN and SVGIG. V is pruned by 5 bases and J by 10 bases, leaving 11 bases of the junction without a gene match. The CDR3, from cysteine to phenylalanine, totals 15 residues. CDR3 DNA is the only sequence kept; it has 45 bases, read in frame from the first base. This receptor was identified in a human donor who donated a stem cell graft to a child with Fanconi anemia. The source was PBMCs, collected from the stem cell graft. The chain was built from TRBV30 and TRBJ2-1; 13 middle bases align to TRBD2. The DNA reads TGTGCCTGGGTCCAGACTAGCGGGGGGACCAAGGAGCAGTTCTTC. Translation gives CAWVQTSGGTKEQFF.